This T cell receptor (beta chain) was recorded in a study of tumor-infiltrating lymphocytes in localized non-small cell lung cancer. Study details: Several tumor histologies, both smoking statuses, and some post-neoadjuvant chemotherapy samples were included.

Produced via immunoSEQ multiplex PCR; TCRdb's table is partial and in-frame only. The sample includes fewer than 13,000 clones, approximately 64% seen only once; the top ten take 9% to 9.5%. The ends were cut back, 3 bases at V and 4 bases at J, with 18 bases in the middle. Germline-derived CDR1 and CDR2 are MNHEY and SMNVEV (reference sequence). The CDR3 runs 16 residues. Sequencing input: lung tumor tissue. The TCR comes from a human donor with non-small cell lung cancer. The chain recombines TRBV27 with TRBJ1-2; possibly TRBD1 for D (6 bases). In DNA form, the CDR3 reads TGTGCCAGCAGTTTTGGTTCGACAGGTCTTATCTATGGCTACACCTTC. Its protein is CASSFGSTGLIYGYTF.